The 9 T cell receptor beta chains given below trace back to one sample, sequenced in a study of neurological immune-mediated disorders. Time point defined: longitudinal time-point 3. TCRdb re-derived calls from the 5' RACE reads in MiXCR, one entry per CDR3 protein. In the table there are fewer than 85,000 distinct CDR3 sequences, around 4.5% of which are singletons. Sequencing input: PBMCs. Source of these receptors: a woman aged 60-75 years with multiple sclerosis.

This clonotype was picked up many times. The rearrangement joins TRBV6-5 to TRBJ1-4, with 8 bases lining up with TRBD1. CDR1 is MNHEY and CDR2 is SVGAGI in the germline V gene. J lost 8 bases, V lost 6 bases, and 8 bases had no gene match. The CDR3 runs to 14 residues. CDR3 sequence reads: CASRPQGGEEKLFF. The DNA for the CDR3 is TGTGCCAGCAGACCACAGGGGGGAGAGGAAAAACTGTTTTTT.

This clonotype was picked up many times. V is TRBV4-2 and J is TRBJ1-1; D remains ambiguous. V was trimmed by 1 base and J by 0 bases, leaving 9 bases between them. Germline V gene lookup returns CDR1 LGHNA and CDR2 YNFKEQ. There are 15 residues in the CDR3. The CDR3 region has the DNA TGTGCCAGCAGCCAAGGGGCGGGGATGAACACTGAAGCTTTCTTT. Its translation: CASSQGAGMNTEAFF.

This clonotype was picked up many times. CDR3 DNA sequence: TGCGCCAGCAGCCAAGAAATAGGCGTGAACACTGAAGCTTTCTTT. This encodes CASSQEIGVNTEAFF. V is TRBV4-1 and J is TRBJ1-1; D remains ambiguous. Germline V gene data show CDR1 as MGHRA and CDR2 as YSYEKL. The CDR3 sequence is 15 residues long. Trimming cost V 0 bases and J 0 bases, with 8 bases left between them.

There are many counts of this clonotype. The gene calls are TRBV5-1 and TRBJ2-2, with D possibly matching TRBD1 (5 bases). With 0 bases removed from V and 9 bases from J, the gap between germline ends came to 9 bases. Germline values: CDR1 SGHRS, CDR2 YFSETQ. This CDR3 has 13 amino acids. CDR3 DNA: TGCGCCAGCAGCTTGGTTATGGGGCGGGAGCTGTTTTTT. This sequence encodes CASSLVMGRELFF. Filled out from reference TRBV5-1 and TRBJ2-2, the complete variable domain reads KAGVTQTPRYLIKTRGQQVTLSCSPISGHRSVSWYQQTPGQGLQFLFEYFSETQRNKGNFPGRFSGRQFSNSRSEMNVSTLELGDSALYLCASSLVMGRELFFGEGSRLTVL.

This clonotype was picked up many times. The V and J genes are TRBV5-1 and TRBJ2-7, with 8 bases fitting TRBD2. The CDR3 spans 14 residues. CDR1 is SGHRS and CDR2 is YFSETQ in the germline V gene. V trimming: 4 bases; J trimming: 0 bases; junction bases outside the gene matches: 3. CDR3 coding DNA: TGCGCCAGCAGCATGGGACTAGACTCCTACGAGCAGTACTTC. Its protein is CASSMGLDSYEQYF.

This clonotype was found many times. This sequence joins TRBV30 and TRBJ2-3; 7 bases match TRBD2. This CDR3 has 14 residues. Germline loops: CDR1 GTSNPN, CDR2 SVGIG (reference sequence). With V trimmed by 3 bases and J by 3 bases, 6 bases remained unmatched. The DNA for the CDR3 is TGTGCCTGGAGCCCACTAGCGCAAACAGATACGCAGTATTTT. It codes for CAWSPLAQTDTQYF.

Many counts were recorded for this clonotype. The chain is built from TRBV28 and TRBJ1-2; D remains unclear. The CDR3 consists of 15 residues. Germline V gene sequence: CDR1 MDHEN, CDR2 SYDVKM. The V gene lost 6 bases and the J gene lost 0 bases, with 14 bases spanning the gap. In nucleotides, the CDR3 is TGTGCCAGCAGCCCAGTTGGGAATTCTAACTATGGCTACACCTTC. Encoded protein: CASSPVGNSNYGYTF.

In this sample, this clonotype turned up many times. The CDR3 here is CSAKNDYNEQFF. Written as DNA, the CDR3 is TGCAGTGCTAAAAATGACTACAATGAGCAGTTCTTC. The chain has TRBV20-1 and TRBJ2-1; D uncertain. V gave up 4 bases and J gave up 3 bases, with 7 bases separating them. This CDR3 comprises 12 residues. CDR1 is DFQATT and CDR2 is SNEGSKA in the germline V gene (reference sequence).

This clonotype was counted at least ten times. The rearrangement joins TRBV5-6 to TRBJ2-2; 8 positions match TRBD2. The J segment lost 4 bases and the V segment lost 4 bases, leaving 9 bases of the junction unmatched. There are 16 residues in the CDR3. The V gene's germline CDR1 is SGHDT and CDR2 YYEEEE. As DNA, the CDR3 is TGTGCCAGCAGCCCCCGGGAGGGACGGAGCACCGGGGAGCTGTTTTTT. It is translated as CASSPREGRSTGELFF. The whole variable domain, filled in from reference TRBV5-6 and TRBJ2-2, reads DAGVTQSPTHLIKTRGQQVTLRCSPKSGHDTVSWYQQALGQGPQFIFQYYEEEERQRGNFPDRFSGHQFPNYSSELNVNALLLGDSALYLCASSPREGRSTGELFFGEGSRLTVL.